The TCR beta chain described here comes from a study of radiation and T cells in renal cell carcinoma. Time point of the sample: blood 2 weeks post-SBRT. Treatment described: 15 Gy SBRT to primary tumor, nephrectomy 4 weeks later. Measured with immunoSEQ multiplex PCR; TCRdb has only the in-frame clones, and not every one. The sample has 70,000 to 90,000 clones; roughly 85% are singletons. This clone was seen a few times. V was trimmed by 0 bases and J by 1 base, leaving 11 bases between them. This CDR3 is built from 15 residues. The V gene's germline CDR1 is SGHNT and CDR2 YYREEE (reference sequence).

The sample here was blood, taken from a patient whose treatment included radiotherapy and nephrectomy. V is TRBV5-4 and J is TRBJ2-7; unclear D gene. The receptor's source is a woman aged 50 to 60 with renal cell carcinoma. DNA for the CDR3: TGTGCCAGCAGCTTGGAGGCGGTACCATCCTACGAGCAGTACTTC. It specifies CASSLEAVPSYEQYF.